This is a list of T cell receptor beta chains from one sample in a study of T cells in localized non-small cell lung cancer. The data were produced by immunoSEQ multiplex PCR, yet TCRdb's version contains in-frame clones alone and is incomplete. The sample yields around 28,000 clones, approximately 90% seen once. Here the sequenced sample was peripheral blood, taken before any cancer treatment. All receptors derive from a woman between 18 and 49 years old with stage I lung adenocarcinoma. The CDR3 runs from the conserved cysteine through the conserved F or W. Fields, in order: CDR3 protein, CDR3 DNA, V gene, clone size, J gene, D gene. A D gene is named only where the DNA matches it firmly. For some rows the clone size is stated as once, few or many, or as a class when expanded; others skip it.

CDR3 protein: CASRSFGGSYNEQFF
CDR3 DNA: TGTGCCAGCAGGTCATTCGGTGGCTCCTACAATGAGCAGTTCTTC
V gene: TRBV27
clone size: -
J gene: TRBJ2-1
D gene: -

CDR3 protein: CASSLAGVPYEQYF
CDR3 DNA: TGTGCCAGCAGTTTAGCGGGAGTACCCTACGAGCAGTACTTC
V gene: TRBV25-1
clone size: few
J gene: TRBJ2-7
D gene: TRBD2

CDR3 protein: CASSPKGGAGGSYNEQFF
CDR3 DNA: TGTGCCAGCAGCCCCAAGGGAGGAGCGGGAGGGTCTTACAATGAGCAGTTCTTC
V gene: TRBV9
clone size: -
J gene: TRBJ2-1
D gene: TRBD2

CDR3 protein: CASSGLQGTNQPQHF
CDR3 DNA: TGTGCCAGCAGTGGGTTACAGGGGACCAATCAGCCCCAGCATTTT
V gene: TRBV6-5
clone size: -
J gene: TRBJ1-5
D gene: TRBD1

CDR3 protein: CATQSRQGGTGELFF
CDR3 DNA: TGTGCCACCCAATCCAGGCAGGGGGGAACCGGGGAGCTGTTTTTT
V gene: TRBV2
clone size: -
J gene: TRBJ2-2
D gene: -

CDR3 protein: CASSLSSGTGGPTEAFF
CDR3 DNA: TGCGCCAGCAGCTTGTCCTCCGGGACAGGGGGCCCAACTGAAGCTTTCTTT
V gene: TRBV5-1
clone size: -
J gene: TRBJ1-1
D gene: TRBD1

CDR3 protein: CASSRGQGEGKLFF
CDR3 DNA: TGTGCCAGCTCACGAGGACAGGGAGAAGGGAAACTGTTTTTT
V gene: TRBV18
clone size: -
J gene: TRBJ1-4
D gene: TRBD1

CDR3 protein: CAWSAFLNNEQFF
CDR3 DNA: TGTGCCTGGAGCGCGTTCTTGAACAATGAGCAGTTCTTC
V gene: TRBV30
clone size: -
J gene: TRBJ2-1
D gene: -

CDR3 protein: CASTSALNQPQHF
CDR3 DNA: TGTGCCAGTACCTCGGCCCTTAATCAGCCCCAGCATTTT
V gene: TRBV19
clone size: -
J gene: TRBJ1-5
D gene: -

CDR3 protein: CATRDSQRGYTF
CDR3 DNA: TGTGCCACTCGGGACTCCCAGCGAGGCTACACCTTC
V gene: TRBV6-5
clone size: -
J gene: TRBJ1-2
D gene: -

CDR3 protein: CASSLADRENEQFF
CDR3 DNA: TGTGCCAGCAGCTTAGCGGACAGGGAGAATGAGCAGTTCTTC
V gene: TRBV7-7
clone size: -
J gene: TRBJ2-1
D gene: TRBD1

CDR3 protein: CASSLGASGYPDTQYF
CDR3 DNA: TGTGCCAGCAGCTTAGGGGCTAGCGGGTATCCAGATACGCAGTATTTT
V gene: TRBV11-2
clone size: -
J gene: TRBJ2-3
D gene: TRBD2

CDR3 protein: CASSLDRADSGANVLTF
CDR3 DNA: TGTGCCAGCAGCTTAGATCGGGCGGACTCTGGGGCCAACGTCCTGACTTTC
V gene: TRBV11-3
clone size: -
J gene: TRBJ2-6
D gene: -

CDR3 protein: CASSPRTGGVYTEAFF
CDR3 DNA: TGTGCCAGCTCACCGAGGACAGGGGGAGTATACACTGAAGCTTTCTTT
V gene: TRBV18
clone size: -
J gene: TRBJ1-1
D gene: TRBD1

CDR3 protein: CATSRDSRTLPNQPQHF
CDR3 DNA: TGTGCCACCAGCAGAGATAGTCGCACCCTCCCCAATCAGCCCCAGCATTTT
V gene: TRBV15
clone size: -
J gene: TRBJ1-5
D gene: -

CDR3 protein: CASRSGGGTYEQYF
CDR3 DNA: TGTGCCAGCAGGAGTGGAGGGGGAACCTACGAGCAGTACTTC
V gene: TRBV6-1
clone size: -
J gene: TRBJ2-7
D gene: -

CDR3 protein: CASRSRDTFLSGNTIYF
CDR3 DNA: TGTGCCAGCAGGTCGAGGGACACCTTTTTATCTGGAAACACCATATATTTT
V gene: TRBV28
clone size: -
J gene: TRBJ1-3
D gene: -

CDR3 protein: CAWSVDRGNGYTF
CDR3 DNA: TGTGCCTGGAGTGTAGACAGGGGGAATGGCTACACCTTC
V gene: TRBV30
clone size: -
J gene: TRBJ1-2
D gene: TRBD1

CDR3 protein: CASSATSGRGSGELFF
CDR3 DNA: TGTGCCAGCAGCGCTACTAGCGGGAGGGGGAGCGGGGAGCTGTTTTTT
V gene: TRBV9
clone size: -
J gene: TRBJ2-2
D gene: TRBD2

CDR3 protein: CASRLRRNRENSPLHF
CDR3 DNA: TGTGCCAGCCGACTAAGGCGGAACAGAGAGAATTCACCCCTCCACTTT
V gene: TRBV21-1
clone size: -
J gene: TRBJ1-6
D gene: -

CDR3 protein: CASSRNYGYTF
CDR3 DNA: TGTGCCAGCAGTCGAAACTATGGCTACACCTTC
V gene: TRBV2
clone size: -
J gene: TRBJ1-2
D gene: -

CDR3 protein: CASSLDVGAYTEAFF
CDR3 DNA: TGTGCCAGCAGCTTAGATGTGGGGGCATACACTGAAGCTTTCTTT
V gene: TRBV7-9
clone size: -
J gene: TRBJ1-1
D gene: -

CDR3 protein: CASSPGTGRNVYEQYF
CDR3 DNA: TGTGCCAGCTCCCCCGGGACAGGCAGAAACGTCTACGAGCAGTACTTC
V gene: TRBV18
clone size: -
J gene: TRBJ2-7
D gene: TRBD1

CDR3 protein: CASSYNRGGTEAFF
CDR3 DNA: TGTGCCAGCAGTTACAACAGGGGGGGGACTGAAGCTTTCTTT
V gene: TRBV6-5
clone size: once
J gene: TRBJ1-1
D gene: TRBD1

CDR3 protein: CASSQVGFTAGGPGKTDTQYF
CDR3 DNA: TGCGCCAGCAGCCAAGTAGGATTTACAGCGGGAGGGCCGGGGAAGACAGATACGCAGTATTTT
V gene: TRBV4-1
clone size: -
J gene: TRBJ2-3
D gene: TRBD2

CDR3 protein: CASSYVETQYF
CDR3 DNA: TGTGCCAGCAGTTACGTTGAGACCCAGTACTTC
V gene: TRBV6-5
clone size: -
J gene: TRBJ2-5
D gene: -

CDR3 protein: CASSYSQPFQAFF
CDR3 DNA: TGTGCCAGCAGTTACTCGCAGCCGTTCCAAGCTTTCTTT
V gene: TRBV6-6
clone size: -
J gene: TRBJ1-1
D gene: -

CDR3 protein: CASSPRAFTDTQYF
CDR3 DNA: TGTGCCAGCAGCCCAAGGGCCTTCACAGATACGCAGTATTTT
V gene: TRBV11-3
clone size: -
J gene: TRBJ2-3
D gene: -

CDR3 protein: CASRHLGSPGVGNEQFF
CDR3 DNA: TGTGCCAGCCGCCACTTAGGTTCTCCGGGAGTCGGCAATGAGCAGTTCTTC
V gene: TRBV7-9
clone size: -
J gene: TRBJ2-1
D gene: -

CDR3 protein: CASSQDWVLRSSYEQYF
CDR3 DNA: TGCGCCAGCAGCCAAGATTGGGTTTTAAGGAGCTCCTACGAGCAGTACTTC
V gene: TRBV4-1
clone size: -
J gene: TRBJ2-7
D gene: -

CDR3 protein: CASSSGQYLNTEAFF
CDR3 DNA: TGCGCCAGCAGCTCAGGACAGTACCTGAACACTGAAGCTTTCTTT
V gene: TRBV5-1
clone size: -
J gene: TRBJ1-1
D gene: -

CDR3 protein: CASSLSGPLPGANVLTF
CDR3 DNA: TGTGCCAGTAGCCTTAGCGGGCCCTTGCCCGGGGCCAACGTCCTGACTTTC
V gene: TRBV19
clone size: -
J gene: TRBJ2-6
D gene: TRBD2

CDR3 protein: CASSSDTGELFF
CDR3 DNA: TGTGCCAGCAGCTCCGATACCGGGGAGCTGTTTTTT
V gene: TRBV7-3
clone size: -
J gene: TRBJ2-2
D gene: -

CDR3 protein: CASQAFNSGNTIYF
CDR3 DNA: TGTGCCAGCCAGGCCTTTAACTCTGGAAACACCATATATTTT
V gene: TRBV2
clone size: -
J gene: TRBJ1-3
D gene: -

CDR3 protein: CASSSQGYEQYF
CDR3 DNA: TGCGCCAGCAGCTCCCAGGGATACGAGCAGTACTTC
V gene: TRBV5-1
clone size: -
J gene: TRBJ2-7
D gene: -

CDR3 protein: CASLDRRPSHGYTF
CDR3 DNA: TGTGCCAGCCTTGACAGGAGACCGTCGCATGGCTACACCTTC
V gene: TRBV19
clone size: -
J gene: TRBJ1-2
D gene: -

CDR3 protein: CASSQERRYSTPYGYTF
CDR3 DNA: TGCGCCAGCAGCCAAGAGCGTCGGTACTCCACCCCCTATGGCTACACCTTC
V gene: TRBV4-1
clone size: -
J gene: TRBJ1-2
D gene: -

CDR3 protein: CASSYSQGDYQPQHF
CDR3 DNA: TGTGCCAGCAGCTACTCTCAGGGGGATTATCAGCCCCAGCATTTT
V gene: TRBV2
clone size: few
J gene: TRBJ1-5
D gene: TRBD1

CDR3 protein: CASSFAGGVQETQYF
CDR3 DNA: TGCGCCAGCAGCTTTGCGGGAGGGGTGCAAGAGACCCAGTACTTC
V gene: TRBV5-1
clone size: -
J gene: TRBJ2-5
D gene: TRBD2

CDR3 protein: CASSQRGFGVPGELFF
CDR3 DNA: TGTGCCAGCAGCCAGAGGGGTTTTGGGGTCCCCGGGGAGCTGTTTTTT
V gene: TRBV7-2
clone size: -
J gene: TRBJ2-2
D gene: -

CDR3 protein: CASSTDRGSLYNEQFF
CDR3 DNA: TGTGCCAGCAGCACCGACAGGGGTTCCCTATACAATGAGCAGTTCTTC
V gene: TRBV7-3
clone size: -
J gene: TRBJ2-1
D gene: TRBD1

CDR3 protein: CAWNSKDRGGTEAFF
CDR3 DNA: TGTGCCTGGAACTCCAAAGACAGGGGTGGTACTGAAGCTTTCTTT
V gene: TRBV30
clone size: -
J gene: TRBJ1-1
D gene: TRBD1